The sequence of this TCR beta chain was determined in a study of T cell responses to AZD1222 COVID-19 vaccine (dated by TCRdb to the early 2020s). About the investigation overall: Because spike-specific TCR depth and breadth did not differ between the two schedules, AZD1222 recipients who got a second dose at roughly 4 weeks were pooled with those who got a second dose at roughly 12 weeks. A total of 233 trial participants underwent TCR sequencing, of whom some 210 received two doses of AZD1222 and about 25 received two doses of the MenACWY control vaccine. Trial participants were enrolled by age into subgroups of 18-55, 56-69 and 70-plus years, and about 150, 27 and 61 TCR-sequenced participants, respectively, were included in these subgroups.

Findings and caveats that apply to the study as a whole: Conclusions about previously exposed vaccinees are limited, since just 5 or 6 AZD1222 recipients were seropositive for SARS-CoV-2 at baseline. Participants were mostly white British, with more females than males. The authors suggested clonal diversity may have been underestimated. No day 14 peak-response samples were available, so repertoires were characterized only after the peak T cell response. The 56-69-year group was small, and its depth increase did not reach significance, likely because of low power. Vaccine-associated CD4 TCRs spanned the whole spike protein, with dominant responses in regions 160-218 and 743-854. Reportedly, close to half of the unique spike-specific TCRs recognized epitopes lying outside the regions that are mutated in the B.1.351 and B.1.1.7 variants. Spike-specific TCR breadth and depth rose significantly after two AZD1222 doses compared with day 0 and with MenACWY recipients.

The CDR3 regions of human TCRbeta chains were analyzed by immunosequencing. In the authors' own workflow: TCRs in the repertoires were matched against a reference library of SARS-CoV-2-specific TCRs that had been generated with the MIRA antigen-specificity platform. Breadth was defined as the fraction of unique TCRs that were SARS-CoV-2-associated. Depth was defined as the fraction of total T cells that were SARS-CoV-2-associated. Using the MIRA data, each spike-specific TCR was mapped to the spike region that the TCR reacts to and placed in a CD4 or CD8 class. Log10-transformed breadth and depth values were compared by one-way ANOVA with Sidak's multiple comparisons tests. As stored in TCRdb, this immuneACCESS dataset retains in-frame rearrangements with V and J assigned. A fraction of the clones does not appear; measured against another copy, unresolved V genes explain less than half of the discrepancy, and the remainder lacks a known reason. V and J calls and clone size come straight from that table; D and trimming were deduced from the DNA. The sample records some 190,000 clones, roughly nine tenths of which are singletons. 6% to 8% of the sample is in the top ten clones.

The time point label, read with the paper, signifies: baseline before first vaccination. Samples from vaccinated people were obtained from the UK trials COV001 and COV002, which included a single-blind randomized controlled phase 2/3 trial of AZD1222 (ChAdOx1 nCoV-19) in healthy adults. For TCRbeta chain sequencing, PBMC samples from trial participants were taken at day 0 and at day 28 after the second dose. CDR1 and CDR2 (MNHNY, SVGAGI) derive from the germline V gene (reference sequence). V drops 5 bases and J drops 6 bases, leaving 16 bases in between. Its CDR3 holds 15 amino acids, cysteine through phenylalanine. Only the CDR3 DNA stays, 45 bases, in frame from base 1. This clone was seen just once. Its antigen is unknown. No qualities accompany the bases; no much larger clone lies one base away.

This specimen consisted of peripheral blood, obtained on day 0 of AZD1222 vaccination. The receptor was derived from an adult in good health. This receptor chain uses TRBV6-6 and TRBJ1-4, with an unclear D gene assignment. The DNA is as follows: TGTGCCAGCAGTGAGACATATCCTCCGTATGAAAAACTGTTTTTT. Translated, it gives CASSETYPPYEKLFF.